The TCR beta chain under discussion was sequenced for a study of blood T cell repertoires in COVID-19. The CDR3 loop spans 14 amino acids. Germline V gene data show CDR1 as MGHDK and CDR2 as SYGVNS. The J segment lost 5 bases and the V segment lost 4 bases, leaving 4 bases of the junction unmatched. How the authors handled the data: The authors estimated nucleated cell counts from reference gene primer amplification. TCRdb keeps only in-frame clones here, not all; method: immunoSEQ multiplex PCR. D and trimming were read from the DNA, whereas the V and J calls and clone size are those reported in that table. The table has around 190,000 clones, approximately 86% seen once; the top ten hold 10% to 13%.

The rearrangement joins TRBV25-1 to TRBJ2-2; 7 bases are shared with TRBD2. Specimen: PBMCs or T cells enriched from blood (not recorded which). The sequence was collected from a man aged 18-30 years with acute COVID-19. CDR3 nucleotides: TGTGCCAGCAGTGTATGGGGGGGGACCGGGGAGCTGTTTTTT. As protein: CASSVWGGTGELFF. The full variable domain, with the rest looked up from reference TRBV25-1 and TRBJ2-2, is EADIYQTPRYLVIGTGKKITLECSQTMGHDKMYWYQQDPGMELHLIHYSYGVNSTEKGDLSSESTVSRIRTEHFPLTLESARPSHTSQYLCASSVWGGTGELFFGEGSRLTVL.